This passage covers 8 T cell receptor beta chains from one sample sequenced in a study of T-cell memory formation after mild COVID-19. One entry per CDR3 protein results from TCRdb running MiXCR on the 5' RACE reads. Of 350,000 to 550,000 distinct CDR3 sequences in the sample, roughly 18% were seen once. The specimen was PBMCs or a T cell subset sorted from them (not recorded which). Every receptor here comes from a man aged 18 to 30 who had mild COVID-19 (a few samples of this study predate the infection). Cell type and time point are not known.

The rearrangement uses TRBV6-1 and TRBJ2-1; 8 nucleotides line up with TRBD2. Germline V gene sequence: CDR1 MNHNS, CDR2 SASEGT. After removal of 8 bases from V and 3 bases from J, the junction contained 9 bases not matched to a gene. The CDR3 is 15 amino acids. The CDR3 here is CASVHGGAGYNEQFF. The CDR3 bases are TGTGCCAGCGTCCACGGGGGGGCCGGCTACAATGAGCAGTTCTTC.

As to this clonotype: The junction shows a germline mismatch at one end, possibly a read error. The chain recombines TRBV14 with TRBJ1-5, with D unclear. Germline V gene sequence: CDR1 SGHDN, CDR2 FVKESK. The CDR3 has 13 residues. Here the CDR3 reads CASSQGEDQHQHF. The CDR3 DNA reads as TGTGCCAGCAGCCAAGGGGAGGATCAGCACCAGCATTTT.

This clonotype was found a few times. The chain is built from TRBV6-5 and TRBJ2-7; the D is unclear. CDR3 length equals 15 residues. Germline V gene data show CDR1 as MNHEY and CDR2 as SVGAGI. Trimming took off 4 bases at V and 7 bases at J, with 20 bases between the two ends. The DNA for the CDR3 is TGTGCCAGCAGTTCCTCCAGTCCCCTAGGAGATGAGCAGTACTTC. This sequence encodes CASSSSSPLGDEQYF.

This clonotype was seen at least ten times. The V and J genes are TRBV7-2 and TRBJ2-3, with D possibly matching TRBD1 (6 bases). Germline-derived CDR1 and CDR2 are SGHTA and FQGNSA. The V gene lost 3 bases and the J gene lost 5 bases, with 15 bases spanning the gap. The length of the CDR3 is 15 residues. In nucleotides, the CDR3 is TGTGCCAGCAGCTTCGGGACAAGTAGGGTAGATACGCAGTATTTT. Translating gives CASSFGTSRVDTQYF.

This clonotype occurred many times. The chain is built from TRBV10-2 and TRBJ2-3; 8 bases map to TRBD2. CDR3 size: 14 residues. CDR1 and CDR2 (germline): WSHSY, SAAADI. V was clipped by 9 bases and J by 2 bases; unmatched bases: 7. The CDR3 reads CASKERGNTDTQYF. The CDR3 DNA reads as TGCGCCAGTAAAGAGCGGGGGAACACAGATACGCAGTATTTT.

The chain has TRBV7-2 and TRBJ2-2; D might be TRBD1 or TRBD2, each matching 6 bases. The germline CDR1 and CDR2 sequences are SGHTA and FQGNSA. This CDR3 comprises 17 residues. V lost 5 bases and J 3 bases, leaving 19 bases between the germline ends. The CDR3 here is CASSKVGGAGHTGELFF. DNA of the CDR3: TGTGCCAGCAGCAAAGTCGGGGGCGCGGGTCACACCGGGGAGCTGTTTTTT.

J is TRBJ1-6 and V is TRBV5-4; D is possibly TRBD1 (5 bases). The germline V gene encodes CDR1 SGHNT and CDR2 YYREEE (reference sequence). This CDR3 spans 15 amino acids. The germline V and J ends were trimmed by 4 bases and 8 bases, with 16 bases remaining between them. The CDR3 is CASSPDGKGYSPLHF. CDR3 DNA sequence: TGTGCCAGCAGCCCGGACGGGAAGGGGTATTCACCCCTCCACTTT.

The rearrangement joins TRBV7-9 to TRBJ2-7; tentatively, D is TRBD1 (6 bases). CDR1 SEHNR and CDR2 FQNEAQ come from the germline V gene (reference sequence). V lost 5 bases and J 6 bases, leaving 17 bases between the germline ends. The CDR3 is made up of 14 amino acids. CDR3 protein: CASSLQGDPAEQYV. CDR3 nucleotides: TGTGCCAGCAGCCTACAGGGAGATCCGGCCGAGCAGTACGTC.